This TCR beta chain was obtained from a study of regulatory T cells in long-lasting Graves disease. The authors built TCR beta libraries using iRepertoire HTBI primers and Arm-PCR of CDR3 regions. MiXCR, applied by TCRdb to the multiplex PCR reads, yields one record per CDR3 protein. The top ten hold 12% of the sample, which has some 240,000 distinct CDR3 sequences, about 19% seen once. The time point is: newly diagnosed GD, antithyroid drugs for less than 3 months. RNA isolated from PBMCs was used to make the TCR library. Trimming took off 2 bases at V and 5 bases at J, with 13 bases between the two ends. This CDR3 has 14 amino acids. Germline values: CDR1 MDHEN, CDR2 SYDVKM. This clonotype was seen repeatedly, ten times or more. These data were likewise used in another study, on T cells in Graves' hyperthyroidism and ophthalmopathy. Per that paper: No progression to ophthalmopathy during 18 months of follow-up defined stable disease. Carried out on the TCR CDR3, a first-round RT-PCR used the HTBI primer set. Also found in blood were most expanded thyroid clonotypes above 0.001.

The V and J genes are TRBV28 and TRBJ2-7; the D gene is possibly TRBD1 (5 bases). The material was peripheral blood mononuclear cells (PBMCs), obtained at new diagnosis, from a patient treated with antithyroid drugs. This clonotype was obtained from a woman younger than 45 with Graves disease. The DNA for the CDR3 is TGTGCCAGCAGTTTAGCAGGGATAGTAGACGAGCAGTACTTC. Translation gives CASSLAGIVDEQYF.